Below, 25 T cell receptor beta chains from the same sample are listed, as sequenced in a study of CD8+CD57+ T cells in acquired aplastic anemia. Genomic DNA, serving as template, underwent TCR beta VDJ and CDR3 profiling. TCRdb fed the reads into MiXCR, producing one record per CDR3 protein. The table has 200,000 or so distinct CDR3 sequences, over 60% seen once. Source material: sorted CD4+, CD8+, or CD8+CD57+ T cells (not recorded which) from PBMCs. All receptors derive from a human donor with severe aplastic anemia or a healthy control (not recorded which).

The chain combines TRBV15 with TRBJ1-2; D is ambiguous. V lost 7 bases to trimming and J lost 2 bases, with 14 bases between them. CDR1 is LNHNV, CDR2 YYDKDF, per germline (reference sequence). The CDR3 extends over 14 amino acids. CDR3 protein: CATTLAGTNYGYTF. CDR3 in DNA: TGTGCCACCACCTTAGCCGGCACCAACTATGGCTACACCTTC. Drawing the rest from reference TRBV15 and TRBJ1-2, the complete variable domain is DAMVIQNPRYQVTQFGKPVTLSCSQTLNHNVMYWYQQKSSQAPKLLFHYYDKDFNNEADTPDNFQSRRPNTSFCFLDIRSPGLGDTAMYLCATTLAGTNYGYTFGSGTRLTVV.

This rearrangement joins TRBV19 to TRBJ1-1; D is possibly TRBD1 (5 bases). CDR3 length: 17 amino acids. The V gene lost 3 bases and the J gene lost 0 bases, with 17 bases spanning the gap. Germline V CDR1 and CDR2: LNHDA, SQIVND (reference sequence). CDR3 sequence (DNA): TGTGCCAGTAGTATGGCAGGGCGGGGGACCCTGAACACTGAAGCTTTCTTT. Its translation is CASSMAGRGTLNTEAFF.

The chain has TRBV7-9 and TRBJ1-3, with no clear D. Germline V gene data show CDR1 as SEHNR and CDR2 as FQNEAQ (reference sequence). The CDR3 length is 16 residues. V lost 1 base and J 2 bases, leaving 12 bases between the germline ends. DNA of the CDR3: TGTGCCAGCAGCTTAGTCTCAGGCGCGACTGGAAACACCATATATTTT. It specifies CASSLVSGATGNTIYF.

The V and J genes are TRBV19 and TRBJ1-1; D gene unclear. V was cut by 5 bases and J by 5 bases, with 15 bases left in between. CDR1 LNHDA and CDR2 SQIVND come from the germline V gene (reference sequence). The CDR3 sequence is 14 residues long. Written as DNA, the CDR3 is TGTGCCAGTAGTGCACGGGGTGGGCGAACTGAAGCTTTCTTT. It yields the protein CASSARGGRTEAFF.

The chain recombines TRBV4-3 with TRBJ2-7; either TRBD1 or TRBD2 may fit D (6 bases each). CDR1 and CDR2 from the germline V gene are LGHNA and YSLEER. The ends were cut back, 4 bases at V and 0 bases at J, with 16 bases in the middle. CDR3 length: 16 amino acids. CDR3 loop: CASSLGGGVVSYEQYF. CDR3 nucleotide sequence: TGCGCCAGCAGCCTGGGGGGCGGCGTGGTCTCCTACGAGCAGTACTTC.

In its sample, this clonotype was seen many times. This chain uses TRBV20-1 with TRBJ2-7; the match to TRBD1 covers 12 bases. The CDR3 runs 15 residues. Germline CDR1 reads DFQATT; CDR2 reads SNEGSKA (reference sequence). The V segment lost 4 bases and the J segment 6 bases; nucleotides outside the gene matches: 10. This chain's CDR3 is CSANKMGTGGFEQYF. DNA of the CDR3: TGCAGTGCTAACAAAATGGGGACAGGGGGCTTCGAGCAGTACTTC.

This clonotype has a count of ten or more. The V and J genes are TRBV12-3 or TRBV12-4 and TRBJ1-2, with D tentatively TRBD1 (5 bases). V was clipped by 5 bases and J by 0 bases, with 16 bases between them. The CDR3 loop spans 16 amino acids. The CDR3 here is CASSRGGELSNYGYTF. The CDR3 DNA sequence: TGTGCCAGCAGTCGGGGGGGAGAGCTATCTAACTATGGCTACACCTTC.

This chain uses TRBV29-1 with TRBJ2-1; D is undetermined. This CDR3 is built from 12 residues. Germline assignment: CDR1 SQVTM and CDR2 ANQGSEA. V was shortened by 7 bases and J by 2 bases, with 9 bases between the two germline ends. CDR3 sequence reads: CSARLAYNEQFF. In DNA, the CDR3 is TGCAGCGCCAGATTAGCCTACAATGAGCAGTTCTTC.

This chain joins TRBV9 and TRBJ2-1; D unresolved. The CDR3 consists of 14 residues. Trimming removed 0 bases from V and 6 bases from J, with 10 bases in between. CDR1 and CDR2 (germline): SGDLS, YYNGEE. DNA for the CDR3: TGTGCCAGCAGCGTAGCTGCGCAATTCAATGAGCAGTTCTTC. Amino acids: CASSVAAQFNEQFF.

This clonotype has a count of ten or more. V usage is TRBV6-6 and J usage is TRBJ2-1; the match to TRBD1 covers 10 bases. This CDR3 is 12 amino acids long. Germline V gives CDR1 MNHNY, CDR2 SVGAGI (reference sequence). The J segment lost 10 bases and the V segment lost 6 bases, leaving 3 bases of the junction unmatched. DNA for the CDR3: TGTGCCAGCAGCACGGACAGGGGGGAGCAGTTCTTC. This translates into CASSTDRGEQFF.

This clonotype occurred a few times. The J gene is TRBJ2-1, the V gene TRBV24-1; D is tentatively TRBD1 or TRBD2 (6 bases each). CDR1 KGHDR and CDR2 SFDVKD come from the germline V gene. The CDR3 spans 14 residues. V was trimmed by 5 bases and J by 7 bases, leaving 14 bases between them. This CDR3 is CATSGEGGGNEQFF. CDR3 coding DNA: TGTGCCACCAGTGGTGAAGGGGGAGGAAATGAGCAGTTCTTC.

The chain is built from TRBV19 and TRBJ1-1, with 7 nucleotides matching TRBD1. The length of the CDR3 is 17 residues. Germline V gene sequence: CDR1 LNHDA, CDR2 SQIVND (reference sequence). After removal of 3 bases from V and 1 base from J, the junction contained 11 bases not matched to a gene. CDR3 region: CASSMFFTAGGNTEAFF. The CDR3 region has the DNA TGTGCCAGTAGTATGTTTTTCACGGCAGGGGGGAACACTGAAGCTTTCTTT.

The CDR3 coding sequence is TGTGCCATCAGTGAGTCTGAAGGCGGGGGGGCCAGGGCAGATACGCAGTATTTT. Its translation: CAISESEGGGARADTQYF. The J gene is TRBJ2-3, the V gene TRBV10-3, with 9 bases identical to TRBD2. Per the germline V gene, CDR1 is ENHRY and CDR2 is SYGVKD. Trimming at V came to 0 bases and at J to 4 bases, leaving 11 bases not matched to a gene. The CDR3 loop spans 18 amino acids.

The CDR3 bases are TGTGCCACCGCCGAGGAGGGGTGGACAGATACGCAGTATTTT. It encodes CATAEEGWTDTQYF. The chain has TRBV19 and TRBJ2-3; D is perhaps TRBD2 (6 bases). There are 14 residues in the CDR3. Germline V gives CDR1 LNHDA, CDR2 SQIVND (reference sequence). Trimming left V 10 bases short and J 3 bases short, with 17 bases between.

The CDR3 DNA reads as TGCAGTGCTGGGGAGGAGTATCCAGGCAATGAGCAGTTCTTC. This gives the protein CSAGEEYPGNEQFF. The V and J genes are TRBV20-1 and TRBJ2-1, with D perhaps TRBD2 (6 bases). Germline CDR1 reads DFQATT; CDR2 reads SNEGSKA (reference sequence). CDR3 length equals 14 residues. V lost 5 bases, J lost 6 bases, and 17 bases lay in between.

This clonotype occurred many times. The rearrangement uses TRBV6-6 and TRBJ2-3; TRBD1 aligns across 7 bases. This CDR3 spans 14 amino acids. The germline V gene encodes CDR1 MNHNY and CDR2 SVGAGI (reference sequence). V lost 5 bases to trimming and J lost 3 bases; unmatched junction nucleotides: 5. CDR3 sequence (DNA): TGTGCCAGCAGTGTCAGGGGGTCTACAGATACGCAGTATTTT. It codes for CASSVRGSTDTQYF.

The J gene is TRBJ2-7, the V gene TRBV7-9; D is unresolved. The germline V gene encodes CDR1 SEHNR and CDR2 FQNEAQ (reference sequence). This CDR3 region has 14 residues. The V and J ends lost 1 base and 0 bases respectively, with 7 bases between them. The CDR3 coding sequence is TGTGCCAGCAGCTTAGTTTCTAGCTCCTACGAGCAGTACTTC. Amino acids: CASSLVSSSYEQYF. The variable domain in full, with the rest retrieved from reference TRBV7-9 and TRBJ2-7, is DTGVSQNPRHKITKRGQNVTFRCDPISEHNRLYWYRQTLGQGPEFLTYFQNEAQLEKSRLLSDRFSAERPKGSFSTLEIQRTEQGDSAMYLCASSLVSSSYEQYFGPGTRLTVT.

This CDR3 is CASSIGWAYEQYF. The CDR3 DNA follows: TGTGCCAGTAGTATAGGTTGGGCCTACGAGCAGTACTTC. The rearrangement links TRBV19 to TRBJ2-7; D is unresolved. CDR3 length: 13 amino acids. The germline V and J ends were trimmed by 1 base and 2 bases, with 6 bases remaining between them. CDR1 is LNHDA and CDR2 is SQIVND in the germline V gene (reference sequence).

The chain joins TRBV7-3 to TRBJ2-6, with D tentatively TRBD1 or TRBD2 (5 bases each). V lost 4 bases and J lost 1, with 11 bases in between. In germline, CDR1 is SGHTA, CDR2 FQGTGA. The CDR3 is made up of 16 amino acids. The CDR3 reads CASSSPEGSGANVLTF. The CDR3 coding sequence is TGTGCCAGCAGCTCCCCCGAGGGGTCTGGGGCCAACGTCCTGACTTTC.

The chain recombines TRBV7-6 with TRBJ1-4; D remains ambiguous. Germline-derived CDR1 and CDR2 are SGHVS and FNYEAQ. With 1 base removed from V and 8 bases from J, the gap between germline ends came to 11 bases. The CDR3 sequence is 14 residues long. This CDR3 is CASSLEGAGEKLFF. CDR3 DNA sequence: TGTGCCAGCAGCTTAGAGGGTGCGGGAGAAAAACTGTTTTTT. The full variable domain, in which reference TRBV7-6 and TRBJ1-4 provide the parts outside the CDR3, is GAGVSQSPRYKVTKRGQDVALRCDPISGHVSLYWYRQALGQGPEFLTYFNYEAQQDKSGLPNDRFSAERPEGSISTLTIQRTEQRDSAMYRCASSLEGAGEKLFFGSGTQLSVL.

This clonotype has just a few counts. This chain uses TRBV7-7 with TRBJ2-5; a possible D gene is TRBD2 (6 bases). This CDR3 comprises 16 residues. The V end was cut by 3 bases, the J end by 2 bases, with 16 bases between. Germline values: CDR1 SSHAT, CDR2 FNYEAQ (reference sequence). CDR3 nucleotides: TGTGCCAGCAGCTTGGGAAGACTAGTACGGCAAGAGACCCAGTACTTC. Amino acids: CASSLGRLVRQETQYF. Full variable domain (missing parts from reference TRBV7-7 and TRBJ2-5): GAGVSQSPRYKVTKRGQDVTLRCDPISSHATLYWYQQALGQGPEFLTYFNYEAQPDKSGLPSDRFSAERPEGSISTLTIQRTEQRDSAMYRCASSLGRLVRQETQYFGPGTRLLVL.

The CDR3 bases are TGCGCCAGCAGCCTCACCGGGACAGAAAATTCACCCCTCCACTTT. This gives the protein CASSLTGTENSPLHF. This chain links TRBV4-1 with TRBJ1-6; TRBD1 matches 7 bases. The CDR3 runs to 15 residues. Trimming removed 4 bases from V and 7 bases from J; junction bases left unmatched: 7. Germline values: CDR1 MGHRA, CDR2 YSYEKL.

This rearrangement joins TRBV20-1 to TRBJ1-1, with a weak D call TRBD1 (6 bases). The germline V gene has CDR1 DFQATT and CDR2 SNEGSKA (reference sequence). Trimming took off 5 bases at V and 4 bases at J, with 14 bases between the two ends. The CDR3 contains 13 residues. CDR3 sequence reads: CSAGDRSSTEAFF. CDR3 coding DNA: TGCAGTGCTGGCGACAGGTCCAGCACTGAAGCTTTCTTT.

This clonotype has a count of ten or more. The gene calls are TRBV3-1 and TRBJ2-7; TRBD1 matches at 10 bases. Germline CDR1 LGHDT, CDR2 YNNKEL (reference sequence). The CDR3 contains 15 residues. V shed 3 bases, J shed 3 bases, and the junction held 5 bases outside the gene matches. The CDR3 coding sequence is TGTGCCAGCAGCCACCCCGGACAGGGGGTCTACGAGCAGTACTTC. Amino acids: CASSHPGQGVYEQYF.

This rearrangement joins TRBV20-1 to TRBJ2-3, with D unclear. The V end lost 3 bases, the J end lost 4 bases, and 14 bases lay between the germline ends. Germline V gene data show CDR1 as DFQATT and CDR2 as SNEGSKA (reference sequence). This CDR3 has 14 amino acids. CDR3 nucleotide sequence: TGCAGTGCTAGGTCCGTCCCTTGGGCAGATACGCAGTATTTT. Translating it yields CSARSVPWADTQYF.